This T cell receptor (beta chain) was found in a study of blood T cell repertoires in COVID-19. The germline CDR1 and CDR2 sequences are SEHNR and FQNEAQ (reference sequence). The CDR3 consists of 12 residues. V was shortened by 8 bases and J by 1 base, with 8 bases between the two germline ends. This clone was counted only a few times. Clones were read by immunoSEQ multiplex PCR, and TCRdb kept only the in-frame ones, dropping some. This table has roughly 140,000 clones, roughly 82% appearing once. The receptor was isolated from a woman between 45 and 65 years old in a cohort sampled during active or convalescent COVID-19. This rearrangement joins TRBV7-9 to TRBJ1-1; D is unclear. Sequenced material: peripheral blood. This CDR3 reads CASFRGNTEAFF. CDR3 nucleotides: TGTGCCAGCTTCCGGGGGAACACTGAAGCTTTCTTT.